The 17 T cell receptor beta chains below were found in one sample sequenced in a study of cytomegalovirus exposure and HLA in healthy donors. 13 Jbeta primers and 60 Vbeta primers were used for the PCR. The protocol was immunoSEQ multiplex PCR, while the TCRdb copy is restricted to in-frame clones and leaves out a portion. This table lists 150,000 to 200,000 clones. The sequenced sample consisted of PBMCs. Every receptor here comes from an older woman in good health and CMV-seronegative.

V and J are TRBV2 and TRBJ2-7, with D possibly being TRBD2 (6 bases). The ends were cut back, 4 bases at V and 4 bases at J, with 14 bases in the middle. The germline V gene has CDR1 SNHLY and CDR2 FYNNEI. This CDR3 comprises 14 residues. DNA of the CDR3: TGTGCCAGCAGTGTAGGACGGAGCGGGTACGAGCAGTACTTC. Its translation: CASSVGRSGYEQYF.

In DNA form, the CDR3 reads TGTGCCAGCAGCCCGGACAGGGAGAATGAAAAACTGTTTTTT. It translates to CASSPDRENEKLFF. J is TRBJ1-4 and V is TRBV7-6, with 8 bases aligning to TRBD1. Trimming cost V 5 bases and J 5 bases; bases outside gene matches: 4. Germline-derived CDR1 and CDR2 are SGHVS and FNYEAQ. The length of the CDR3 is 14 residues.

This chain connects TRBV15 to TRBJ2-1; D might be TRBD2 (6 bases). Germline V gene lookup returns CDR1 LNHNV and CDR2 YYDKDF (reference sequence). With 0 bases removed from V and 8 bases from J, the gap between germline ends came to 20 bases. This CDR3 comprises 17 residues. In DNA form, the CDR3 reads TGTGCCACCAGCAGAGATGGAGGGAGCGCCAACTTAGATGAGCAGTTCTTC. This gives the protein CATSRDGGSANLDEQFF.

The J gene is TRBJ2-3, the V gene TRBV4-2, with TRBD2 identical over 7 bases. The CDR3 consists of 16 residues. The V gene end was trimmed by 2 bases and the J gene end by 1 base; junction bases not matched to a gene: 6. The germline gives CDR1 LGHNA, CDR2 YNFKEQ. CDR3 bases: TGTGCCAGCAGCCAACGAGAACGGGAGGGCACAGATACGCAGTATTTT. This codes for CASSQREREGTDTQYF.

This chain joins TRBV13 and TRBJ2-2; no clear D gene. There are 12 residues in the CDR3. The ends were cut back, 3 bases at V and 4 bases at J, with 3 bases in the middle. CDR1 is PRHDT and CDR2 is FYEKMQ in the germline V gene (reference sequence). CDR3 sequence (DNA): TGTGCCAGCAGCTTCCGCACCGGGGAGCTGTTTTTT. It yields the protein CASSFRTGELFF. Using reference TRBV13 and TRBJ2-2 for the parts outside the CDR3, the full variable domain is AAGVIQSPRHLIKEKRETATLKCYPIPRHDTVYWYQQGPGQDPQFLISFYEKMQSDKGSIPDRFSAQQFSDYHSELNMSSLELGDSALYFCASSFRTGELFFGEGSRLTVL.

The CDR3 region has the DNA TGTGCCAGCAGCTCCCGACAGGCTCACGGTCAGAACACTGAAGCTTTCTTT. This encodes CASSSRQAHGQNTEAFF. The chain is built from TRBV5-6 and TRBJ1-1, with D tentatively TRBD1 (6 bases). The CDR3 has 17 residues. Germline assignment: CDR1 SGHDT and CDR2 YYEEEE. V lost 3 bases and J lost 1, with 19 bases in between. The full variable domain, in which reference TRBV5-6 and TRBJ1-1 provide the parts outside the CDR3, is DAGVTQSPTHLIKTRGQQVTLRCSPKSGHDTVSWYQQALGQGPQFIFQYYEEEERQRGNFPDRFSGHQFPNYSSELNVNALLLGDSALYLCASSSRQAHGQNTEAFFGQGTRLTVV.

The V gene is TRBV4-1, the J gene TRBJ2-3, with 13 bases identical to TRBD2. This CDR3 region has 16 residues. V trimming: 1 base; J trimming: 5 bases; junction bases outside the gene matches: 3. Germline lookup yields CDR1 MGHRA and CDR2 YSYEKL. In nucleotides, the CDR3 is TGCGCCAGCAGCCAAGTACTAGCGGGAGGGGGAGATACGCAGTATTTT. It encodes CASSQVLAGGGDTQYF.

The chain recombines TRBV5-1 with TRBJ1-1; D possibly corresponds to TRBD1 (5 bases). The V end was cut by 2 bases, the J end by 1 base, with 9 bases between. Germline CDR1 and CDR2: SGHRS and YFSETQ. The CDR3 has 14 residues. CDR3: CASSLPQANTEAFF. Written as DNA, the CDR3 is TGCGCCAGCAGCTTACCACAGGCGAACACTGAAGCTTTCTTT. The variable domain in full, with the rest retrieved from reference TRBV5-1 and TRBJ1-1, is KAGVTQTPRYLIKTRGQQVTLSCSPISGHRSVSWYQQTPGQGLQFLFEYFSETQRNKGNFPGRFSGRQFSNSRSEMNVSTLELGDSALYLCASSLPQANTEAFFGQGTRLTVV.

The chain links TRBV6-1 to TRBJ2-1, with 12 bases aligning to TRBD2. V lost 6 bases and J lost 7; bases outside the gene matches: 4. The CDR3 is made up of 14 amino acids. The germline V gene has CDR1 MNHNS and CDR2 SASEGT. The chain's CDR3 is CASRGTSGRNEQFF. The CDR3 DNA reads as TGTGCCAGCAGGGGGACTAGCGGGCGTAATGAGCAGTTCTTC.

The CDR3 spells CASRIRDYSYEQYF. As DNA, the CDR3 is TGTGCCAGCAGGATCCGGGACTACTCCTACGAGCAGTACTTC. The chain joins TRBV6-5 to TRBJ2-7; TRBD2 aligns across 7 bases. Unmatched junction bases numbered 5, after V lost 6 bases and J lost 0 bases. The CDR3 length is 14 residues. The germline gives CDR1 MNHEY, CDR2 SVGAGI.

The chain combines TRBV7-3 with TRBJ2-7; a possible D gene is TRBD1 (5 bases). The CDR3 loop spans 14 amino acids. Trimming removed 2 bases at V and 4 bases at J, with 12 bases between. Germline V gene data show CDR1 as SGHTA and CDR2 as FQGTGA. CDR3 DNA sequence: TGTGCCAGCAGCTTAGCGGCAGGGTTATACGAGCAGTACTTC. It yields the protein CASSLAAGLYEQYF.

The rearrangement links TRBV5-4 to TRBJ1-5, with 7 bases lining up with TRBD1. Germline assignment: CDR1 SGHNT and CDR2 YYREEE (reference sequence). V shed 2 bases and J 7 bases; nucleotides not matched to a gene: 12. The CDR3 loop spans 16 amino acids. The CDR3 DNA sequence: TGTGCCAGCAGCTTAGGAGGTGAAGGGGGCCGGCAGCCCCAGCATTTT. Residues: CASSLGGEGGRQPQHF.

The V and J genes are TRBV7-2 and TRBJ2-7; 7 nucleotides align to TRBD2. V trimming: 1 base; J trimming: 6 bases; junction bases outside the gene matches: 3. This CDR3 has 13 amino acids. Germline V lookup: CDR1 SGHTA, CDR2 FQGNSA. CDR3 protein: CASSLGGGVEQYF. CDR3 bases: TGTGCCAGCAGCTTAGGGGGAGGGGTCGAGCAGTACTTC.

The chain employs TRBV11-2 and TRBJ2-1; TRBD2 matches at 8 bases. The CDR3 contains 15 residues. V trimming: 1 base; J trimming: 8 bases; junction bases outside the gene matches: 7. CDR1 is SGHAT and CDR2 is FQNNGV in the germline V gene. CDR3 amino acids: CASSLVSGGPDEQFF. DNA for the CDR3: TGTGCCAGCAGCTTAGTGTCGGGAGGGCCGGATGAGCAGTTCTTC. Combining the CDR3 with reference TRBV11-2 and TRBJ2-1 gives the whole variable domain EAGVAQSPRYKIIEKRQSVAFWCNPISGHATLYWYQQILGQGPKLLIQFQNNGVVDDSQLPKDRFSAERLKGVDSTLKIQPAKLEDSAVYLCASSLVSGGPDEQFFGPGTRLTVL.

The chain is built from TRBV29-1 and TRBJ1-3; D not certain. Germline lookup yields CDR1 SQVTM and CDR2 ANQGSEA. V was shortened by 5 bases and J by 0 bases, with 11 bases between the two germline ends. The CDR3 length is 14 residues. CDR3 loop: CSVMAGISGNTIYF. CDR3 DNA sequence: TGCAGCGTTATGGCTGGTATCTCTGGAAACACCATATATTTT.

The chain carries TRBV5-1 and TRBJ1-4; D is unresolved. Germline CDR1 reads SGHRS; CDR2 reads YFSETQ. V was trimmed by 5 bases and J by 7 bases, leaving 12 bases between them. CDR3 length equals 13 residues. Here the CDR3 DNA reads TGCGCCAGCAGTAGGATGGAGAGTGAAAAACTGTTTTTT. Protein sequence: CASSRMESEKLFF.

The rearrangement uses TRBV7-6 and TRBJ2-1; 13 bases fit TRBD2. Germline CDR1 reads SGHVS; CDR2 reads FNYEAQ. This CDR3 region has 17 residues. J was trimmed by 7 bases and V by 2 bases; bases with no gene match: 8. The CDR3: CASSLTSGGEYGNEQFF. In DNA form, the CDR3 reads TGTGCCAGCAGCTTAACTAGCGGGGGGGAGTATGGGAATGAGCAGTTCTTC.